The rows below give T cell receptor beta chains drawn from one sample of a study of shared clonotypes between healthy human individuals. The table came from immunoSEQ multiplex PCR; TCRdb's copy has only in-frame clones and leaves some out. The profile shows around 2.3 million clones, more than 90% of them singletons. Sequenced: naive CD4+ T cells sorted from blood. The receptors come from a man between 18 and 35 years old in good health. Both conserved end residues are part of each CDR3. A D gene is named only where the DNA matches it firmly. Some rows mark clone size as missing; the rest say once, few, many or name a class of expanded clone.

v_gene,j_gene,d_gene,abundance,CDR3nt,CDR3aa
TRBV28,TRBJ2-3,-,-,TGTGCCAGCAGTTTAATGGGGGCGGGGGCAGGACAGTATTTT,CASSLMGAGAGQYF
TRBV19,TRBJ2-7,-,-,TGTGCCAGTAGTATAGCCCTCACAGGCTTAGGCTCCTACGAGCAGTACTTC,CASSIALTGLGSYEQYF
TRBV10-3,TRBJ2-3,TRBD2,-,TGTGCCATCACGACTAGCGGGGGCAACACAGATACGCAGTATTTT,CAITTSGGNTDTQYF
TRBV5-1,TRBJ1-3,-,-,TGCGCCAGCAGCTTGGAAGCGGGTATCTCTGGAAACACCATATATTTT,CASSLEAGISGNTIYF
TRBV2,TRBJ1-1,-,-,TGTGCCAGCACAAGCCCGAGGGGCACTGAAGCTTTCTTT,CASTSPRGTEAFF
TRBV30,TRBJ1-5,TRBD1,-,TGTGCCTGGAGTACCGGGACAGGACTGCGGCCCCAGCATTTT,CAWSTGTGLRPQHF
TRBV6-1,TRBJ1-2,-,-,TGTGCCAGCAGACCCCCAGGGGCCGGCTATGGCTACACCTTC,CASRPPGAGYGYTF
TRBV18,TRBJ1-5,TRBD1,-,TGTGCCAGCTCACCGGGGACAGTTAGCAATCAGCCCCAGCATTTT,CASSPGTVSNQPQHF
TRBV18,TRBJ1-1,-,-,TGTGCCAGCTCACCAGGCGGAGGGATGGCTGAAGCTTTCTTT,CASSPGGGMAEAFF
TRBV12-5,TRBJ2-7,TRBD1,-,TGTGCTAGTGGTTTAAGCTCACAGGGGGCCTACGAGCAGTACTTC,CASGLSSQGAYEQYF
TRBV5-1,TRBJ2-7,-,once,TGCGCCAGCAGCCGGAGCGGGCCCCTCGTCGGAGAGCAGTACTTC,CASSRSGPLVGEQYF
TRBV7-8,TRBJ2-4,-,-,TGTGCCAGCAGTCACTCCGGGACATCTGCCAAAAACATTCAGTACTTC,CASSHSGTSAKNIQYF
TRBV7-2,TRBJ2-2,-,-,TGTGCCAGCAGCTTATATACCGGGGAGCTGTTTTTT,CASSLYTGELFF
TRBV10-2,TRBJ1-1,-,-,TGCGCCAGCAGTGGGGTGAGGGGGAACACTGAAGCTTTCTTT,CASSGVRGNTEAFF
TRBV18,TRBJ2-7,-,-,TGTGCCAGCTCACCACCTAGCGGCGGGTTAGGGGAGCAGTACTTC,CASSPPSGGLGEQYF
TRBV5-1,TRBJ2-5,TRBD1,-,TGCGCCAGCAGCTTGGGTTGGGGGACAGACCTCGGGGAGACCCAGTACTTC,CASSLGWGTDLGETQYF
TRBV10-3,TRBJ2-3,-,-,TGTGCCATCAGTGCATACGCCACAGATACGCAGTATTTT,CAISAYATDTQYF
TRBV7-2,TRBJ1-6,TRBD1,-,TGTGCCAGCAGTTGGGACAGGGGGAATTCACCCCTCCACTTT,CASSWDRGNSPLHF
TRBV6-1,TRBJ2-1,TRBD2,-,TGTGCCACCGGGACTAGCGGGGGCTCCTACAATGAGCAGTTCTTC,CATGTSGGSYNEQFF
TRBV19,TRBJ1-4,-,-,TGTGCCAGTAGTAAAGAAGGAGGGGCAAAACTGTTTTTT,CASSKEGGAKLFF
TRBV5-1,TRBJ2-5,TRBD2,-,TGCGCCAGCAGCTTGGGCGGGAGCCAAGAGACCCAGTACTTC,CASSLGGSQETQYF
TRBV28,TRBJ2-7,TRBD1,-,TGTGCCAGCAGTTTATCCTCCGGGACAGGGGATTCCTACGAGCAGTACTTC,CASSLSSGTGDSYEQYF
TRBV21-1,TRBJ2-6,-,-,TGTGCCAGCAGCAAAGGAAGGGGGGTGGCCAACGTCCTGACTTTC,CASSKGRGVANVLTF
TRBV4-3,TRBJ2-3,-,-,TGCGCCAGCAGCCAAGATACGGGGAACACAGATACGCAGTATTTT,CASSQDTGNTDTQYF
TRBV5-1,TRBJ2-3,-,-,TGCGCCAGCAGGGGACAAGACACAGATACGCAGTATTTT,CASRGQDTDTQYF
TRBV5-1,TRBJ2-3,-,once,TGCGCCAGCAGCCCAGGTGATGCCCGGGATACGCAGTATTTT,CASSPGDARDTQYF
TRBV5-1,TRBJ2-1,-,-,TGCGCCAGCAGCTTGGGAGCGGGTAGGGATGAGCAGTTCTTC,CASSLGAGRDEQFF
TRBV6-5,TRBJ1-1,-,-,TGTGCCAGCAGCTACTATGGGGGCGCGGGCACTGAAGCTTTCTTT,CASSYYGGAGTEAFF
TRBV18,TRBJ2-2,TRBD2,-,TGTGCCAGCTCACCAGGACTAGTGGGCACCGGGGAGCTGTTTTTT,CASSPGLVGTGELFF
TRBV9,TRBJ2-5,TRBD2,-,TGTGCCAGCAGCCCCACTAGCGGGGACCAAGAGACCCAGTACTTC,CASSPTSGDQETQYF
TRBV6-1,TRBJ2-5,TRBD1,-,TGTGCCAGTCCCGCCGGGACAGGGGGCTGGGAGACCCAGTACTTC,CASPAGTGGWETQYF
TRBV19,TRBJ2-5,TRBD1,-,TGTGCCAGTAGTCACAGGGGGCGTGAGGAGACCCAGTACTTC,CASSHRGREETQYF
TRBV19,TRBJ1-3,-,once,TGTGCCAGTAGAATCGAGAGTCTCTCTGGAAACACCATATATTTT,CASRIESLSGNTIYF
TRBV2,TRBJ2-2,TRBD2,-,TGTGCCAGCAGTGGGACTAGCGGGAGATCCGGGGAGCTGTTTTTT,CASSGTSGRSGELFF
TRBV7-9,TRBJ2-3,-,-,TGTGCCAGCAGCCGTCGGGGGAGCACAGATACGCAGTATTTT,CASSRRGSTDTQYF
TRBV29-1,TRBJ1-6,-,-,TGCAGCGTGCAAGAGGGCAACGGTTCACCCCTCCACTTT,CSVQEGNGSPLHF
TRBV28,TRBJ2-7,-,-,TGTGCCAGCAGTCGTCCGGGTTCTTCCTACGAGCAGTACTTC,CASSRPGSSYEQYF
TRBV18,TRBJ2-7,-,-,TGTGCCAGCTCACCAGTTTTGGGCGAGCAGTACTTC,CASSPVLGEQYF
TRBV15,TRBJ2-7,TRBD2,-,TGTGCCACCAGCAGAGGTCGGGAGGGCCGCTACGAGCAGTACTTC,CATSRGREGRYEQYF
TRBV28,TRBJ2-1,-,-,TGTGCCAGCAGTCTAATCAAAGGGACCTCTGAGCAGTTCTTC,CASSLIKGTSEQFF
TRBV13,TRBJ2-3,TRBD2,-,TGTGCCAGCAGCTTTAGCGGGAGCAGGAGCACAGATACGCAGTATTTT,CASSFSGSRSTDTQYF
TRBV2,TRBJ2-1,TRBD1,-,TGTGCCAGCCGATTGACAGGGGCCCTAAGCTACAATGAGCAGTTCTTC,CASRLTGALSYNEQFF
TRBV4-2,TRBJ2-1,TRBD2,-,TGTGCCAGCAGCCAAGGTCGGGCCCTAGCGGGGGAAAACAATGAGCAGTTCTTC,CASSQGRALAGENNEQFF
TRBV9,TRBJ2-2,-,once,TGTGCCAGCAGCGGCGGGACAGCGAACACCGGGGAGCTGTTTTTT,CASSGGTANTGELFF
TRBV5-1,TRBJ2-2,TRBD1,-,TGCGCCAGCAGCTTGGGGGTGACAGGGTCTGGCACCGGGGAGCTGTTTTTT,CASSLGVTGSGTGELFF
TRBV7-2,TRBJ1-3,TRBD1,-,TGTGCCAGCAGCCGAGACAGGGTTCTTGGTCACACCATATATTTT,CASSRDRVLGHTIYF
TRBV6-1,TRBJ2-5,-,once,TGTGCCAGCTTCGGGAGCAGGGGAGAGACCCAGTACTTC,CASFGSRGETQYF
TRBV5-6,TRBJ1-4,TRBD1,-,TGTGCCAGCAGCTTGGGGACAGGGTTGGGTGAAAAACTGTTTTTT,CASSLGTGLGEKLFF
TRBV18,TRBJ2-7,TRBD1,-,TGTGCCAGCTCACCACTTCTTCTCAGGGGGTCGGTCTACGAGCAGTACTTC,CASSPLLLRGSVYEQYF